The following is a TCR beta chain sequence with its context. TCRdb keeps only in-frame clones here, not all; method: immunoSEQ multiplex PCR. The sample has roughly 500,000 clones, about 84% seen once; the top ten hold around 0.013%. The data are from a study of shared T cell receptors in the human thymus. The germline CDR1 and CDR2 sequences are LGHNA and YNFKEQ. The trim removed 0 bases at V and 5 bases at J, leaving 7 bases unmatched. This CDR3 is built from 17 residues. Another study also made use of these data, one on human thymus T cells. That paper states: Immunologically healthy infants in Finland undergoing congenital heart defect surgery were the donors. The study used thymus tissue resected during corrective heart surgery. It looked as if thymic and blood repertoires used V and J genes in a biased way. Thymic repertoires overlap heavily among unrelated individuals, related research has reported.

The sequencing sample was made of thymocytes. This clonotype was obtained from a boy under three years old with a congenital heart defect. The chain couples TRBV4-2 to TRBJ2-1; 10 bases match TRBD2. The CDR3 coding sequence is TGTGCCAGCAGCCAAGATCCACCCGGGACTAGCGACAATGAGCAGTTCTTC. It specifies CASSQDPPGTSDNEQFF.